The text below deals with one TCR beta chain. The data were taken from a study of shared clonotypes between healthy human individuals. Measured with immunoSEQ multiplex PCR; TCRdb has only the in-frame clones, and not every one. Counted here are about 380,000 clones, around 96% occurring once; the ten biggest clones make up less than 0.35%. Sequencing used memory CD8+ T cells sorted from blood. Subset: CD45RO+ cells pooled with CCR7-negative TemRA cells. The sequence derives from a man aged 30-40 years in good health.

This CDR3 reads CASSLLHSRRFGGNTIYF. The CDR3 DNA reads as TGTGCCAGCAGCTTACTCCACTCCCGCAGGTTTGGTGGAAACACCATATATTTT. The V call is TRBV11-2, the J call TRBJ1-3; D remains unclear. V gave up 2 bases and J gave up 3 bases, with 20 bases separating them. Germline CDR1 SGHAT, CDR2 FQNNGV. This CDR3 spans 18 amino acids.